The TCR beta chain described here comes from a study of breast tumors, draining lymph nodes, adjacent tissues. TCRdb reprocessed the multiplex PCR reads via MiXCR and lists one record per CDR3 protein. The table lists over 100,000 distinct CDR3 sequences, around 22% of them singletons. Study conclusions and caveats: Tumor repertoires ranked between lymph nodes and nontumor tissue in diversity, with V and J gene preferences.

Germline CDR1 is MDHEN and CDR2 is SYDVKM. The CDR3 spans 15 residues. The germline V and J ends were trimmed by 5 bases and 7 bases, with 18 bases remaining between them. A note on this clonotype: Its antigen is undetermined.

Breast cancer patients provided tissue from their axillary draining lymph nodes. V is TRBV28 and J is TRBJ2-1; possible D gene TRBD2, 5 bases. The clonotype was recovered from a female donor with breast cancer. Some clones in this sample may be carry-over from other donors' samples. The sample comprised axillary lymph node tissue. This CDR3 reads CASSTTGKVANEQFF. CDR3 DNA sequence: TGTGCCAGCAGTACCACCGGGAAGGTAGCTAATGAGCAGTTCTTC.